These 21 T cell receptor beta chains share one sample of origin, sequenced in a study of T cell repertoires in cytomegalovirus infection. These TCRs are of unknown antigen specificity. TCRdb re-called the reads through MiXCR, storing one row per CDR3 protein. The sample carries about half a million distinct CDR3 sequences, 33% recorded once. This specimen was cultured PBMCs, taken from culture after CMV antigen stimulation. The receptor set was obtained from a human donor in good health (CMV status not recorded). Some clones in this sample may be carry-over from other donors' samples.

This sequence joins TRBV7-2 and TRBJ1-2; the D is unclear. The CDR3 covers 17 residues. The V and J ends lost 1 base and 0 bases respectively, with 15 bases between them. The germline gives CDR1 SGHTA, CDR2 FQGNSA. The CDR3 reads CASSLGTGKGTNYGYTF. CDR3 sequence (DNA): TGTGCCAGCAGCTTAGGGACGGGGAAGGGAACTAACTATGGCTACACCTTC.

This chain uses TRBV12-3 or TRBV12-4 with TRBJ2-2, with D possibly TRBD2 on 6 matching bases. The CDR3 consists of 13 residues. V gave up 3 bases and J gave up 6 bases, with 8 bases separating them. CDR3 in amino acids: CASSFIAAGELFF. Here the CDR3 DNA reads TGTGCCAGCAGTTTTATAGCGGCCGGGGAGCTGTTTTTT.

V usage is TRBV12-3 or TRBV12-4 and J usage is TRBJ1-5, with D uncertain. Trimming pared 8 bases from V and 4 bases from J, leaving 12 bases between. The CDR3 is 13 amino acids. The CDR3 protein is CASSNTVNQPQHF. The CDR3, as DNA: TGTGCCAGCTCAAACACGGTGAATCAGCCCCAGCATTTT.

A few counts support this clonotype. The DNA of the CDR3 is TGTGCCAGCAGTGGGGGACAGACCAGCTATGGCTACACCTTC. Protein: CASSGGQTSYGYTF. This chain connects TRBV6-1 to TRBJ1-2; the match to TRBD1 covers 7 bases. The CDR3 consists of 14 residues. Germline V lookup: CDR1 MNHNS, CDR2 SASEGT. Trimming took 4 bases from V and 4 from J; bases not matched to a gene: 6.

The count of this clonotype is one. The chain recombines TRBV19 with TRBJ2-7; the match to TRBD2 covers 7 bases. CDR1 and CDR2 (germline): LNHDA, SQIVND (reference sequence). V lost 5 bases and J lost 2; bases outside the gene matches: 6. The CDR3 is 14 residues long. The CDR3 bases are TGTGCCAGTAGTGGGTTAGCGGGTACCTACGAGCAGTACTTC. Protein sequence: CASSGLAGTYEQYF.

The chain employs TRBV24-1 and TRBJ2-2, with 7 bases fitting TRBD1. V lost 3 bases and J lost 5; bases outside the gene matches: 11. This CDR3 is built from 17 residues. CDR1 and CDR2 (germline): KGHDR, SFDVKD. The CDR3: CATSDPRTGLATGELFF. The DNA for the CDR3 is TGTGCCACCAGTGATCCCCGGACAGGTCTAGCAACCGGGGAGCTGTTTTTT.

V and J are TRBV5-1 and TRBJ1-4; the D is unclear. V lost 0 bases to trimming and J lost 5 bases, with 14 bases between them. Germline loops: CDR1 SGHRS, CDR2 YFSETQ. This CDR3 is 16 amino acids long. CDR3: CASSLAISRPNEKLFF. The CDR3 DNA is TGCGCCAGCAGCTTGGCCATCTCCCGGCCAAATGAAAAACTGTTTTTT. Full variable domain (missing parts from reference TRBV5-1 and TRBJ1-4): KAGVTQTPRYLIKTRGQQVTLSCSPISGHRSVSWYQQTPGQGLQFLFEYFSETQRNKGNFPGRFSGRQFSNSRSEMNVSTLELGDSALYLCASSLAISRPNEKLFFGSGTQLSVL.

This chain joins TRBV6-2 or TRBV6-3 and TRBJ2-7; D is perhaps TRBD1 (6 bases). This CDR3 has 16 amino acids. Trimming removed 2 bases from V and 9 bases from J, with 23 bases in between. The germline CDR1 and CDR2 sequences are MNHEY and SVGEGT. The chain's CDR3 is CASSYGNRDTPTGQYF. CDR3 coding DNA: TGTGCCAGCAGTTACGGAAACCGGGACACCCCGACGGGGCAGTACTTC.

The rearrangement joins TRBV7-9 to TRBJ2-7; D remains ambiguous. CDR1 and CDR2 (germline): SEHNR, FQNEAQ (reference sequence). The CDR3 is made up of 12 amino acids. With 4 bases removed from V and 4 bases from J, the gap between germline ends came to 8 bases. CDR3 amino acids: CASSSDLYEQYF. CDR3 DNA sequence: TGTGCCAGCAGCTCCGACCTTTACGAGCAGTACTTC.

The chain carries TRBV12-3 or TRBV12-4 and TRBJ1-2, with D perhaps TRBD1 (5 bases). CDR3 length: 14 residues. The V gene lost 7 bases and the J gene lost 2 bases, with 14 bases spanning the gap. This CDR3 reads CASTPGRGNYGYTF. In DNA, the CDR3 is TGTGCCAGCACCCCGGGTCGGGGGAACTATGGCTACACCTTC.

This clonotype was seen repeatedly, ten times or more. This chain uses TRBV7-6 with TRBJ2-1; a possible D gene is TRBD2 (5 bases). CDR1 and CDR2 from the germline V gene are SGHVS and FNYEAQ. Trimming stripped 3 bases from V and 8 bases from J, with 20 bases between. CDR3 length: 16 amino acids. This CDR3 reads CASSLRAGSRFHEQFF. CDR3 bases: TGTGCCAGCAGCTTGCGGGCGGGCTCCCGTTTCCATGAGCAGTTCTTC.

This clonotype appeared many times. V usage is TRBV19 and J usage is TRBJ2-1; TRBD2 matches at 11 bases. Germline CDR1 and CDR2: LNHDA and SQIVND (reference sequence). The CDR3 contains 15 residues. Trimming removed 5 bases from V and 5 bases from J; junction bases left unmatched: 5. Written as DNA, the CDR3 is TGTGCCAGTAGTTCAGGGACTAGCGGAAACAATGAGCAGTTCTTC. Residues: CASSSGTSGNNEQFF. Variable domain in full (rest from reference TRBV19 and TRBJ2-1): DGGITQSPKYLFRKEGQNVTLSCEQNLNHDAMYWYRQDPGQGLRLIYYSQIVNDFQKGDIAEGYSVSREKKESFPLTVTSAQKNPTAFYLCASSSGTSGNNEQFFGPGTRLTVL.

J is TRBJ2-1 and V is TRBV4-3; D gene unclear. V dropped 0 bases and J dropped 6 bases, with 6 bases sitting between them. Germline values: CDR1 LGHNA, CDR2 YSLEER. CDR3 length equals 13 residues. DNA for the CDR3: TGCGCCAGCAGCCAAGACTACAGCAATGAGCAGTTCTTC. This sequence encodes CASSQDYSNEQFF.

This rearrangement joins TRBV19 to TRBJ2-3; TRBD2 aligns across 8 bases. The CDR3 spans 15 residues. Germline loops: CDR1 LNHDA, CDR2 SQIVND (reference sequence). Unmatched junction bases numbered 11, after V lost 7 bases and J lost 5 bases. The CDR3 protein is CASTNTAGGLDTQYF. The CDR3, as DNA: TGTGCCAGTACCAATACCGCGGGAGGTCTAGATACGCAGTATTTT.

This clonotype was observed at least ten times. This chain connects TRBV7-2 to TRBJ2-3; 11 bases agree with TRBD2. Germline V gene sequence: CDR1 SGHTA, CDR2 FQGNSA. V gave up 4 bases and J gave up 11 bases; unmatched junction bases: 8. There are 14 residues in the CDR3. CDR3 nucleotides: TGTGCCAGCAGCTCCCTAACTAGCGGGAGTGAGCAGTATTTT. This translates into CASSSLTSGSEQYF.

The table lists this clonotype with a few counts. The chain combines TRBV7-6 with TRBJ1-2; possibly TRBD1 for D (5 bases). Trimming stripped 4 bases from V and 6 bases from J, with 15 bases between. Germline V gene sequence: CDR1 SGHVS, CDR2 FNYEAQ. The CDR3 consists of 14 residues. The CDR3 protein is CASSSGLGEDGYTF. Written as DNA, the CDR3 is TGTGCCAGCAGCTCTGGGCTGGGGGAGGATGGCTACACCTTC.

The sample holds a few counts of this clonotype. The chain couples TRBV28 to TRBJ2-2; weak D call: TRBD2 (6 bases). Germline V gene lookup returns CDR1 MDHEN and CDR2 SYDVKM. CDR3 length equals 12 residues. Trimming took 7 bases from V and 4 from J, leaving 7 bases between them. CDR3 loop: CASKLATGELFF. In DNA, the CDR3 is TGTGCCAGCAAACTAGCCACCGGGGAGCTGTTTTTT. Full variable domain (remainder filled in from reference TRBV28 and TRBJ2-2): DVKVTQSSRYLVKRTGEKVFLECVQDMDHENMFWYRQDPGLGLRLIYFSYDVKMKEKGDIPEGYSVSREKKERFSLILESASTNQTSMYLCASKLATGELFFGEGSRLTVL.

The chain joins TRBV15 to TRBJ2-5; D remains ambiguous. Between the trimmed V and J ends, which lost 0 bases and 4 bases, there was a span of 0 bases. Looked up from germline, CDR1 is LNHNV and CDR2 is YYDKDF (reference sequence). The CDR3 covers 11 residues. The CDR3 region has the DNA TGTGCCACCAGCAGAGAAGAGACCCAGTACTTC. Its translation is CATSREETQYF.

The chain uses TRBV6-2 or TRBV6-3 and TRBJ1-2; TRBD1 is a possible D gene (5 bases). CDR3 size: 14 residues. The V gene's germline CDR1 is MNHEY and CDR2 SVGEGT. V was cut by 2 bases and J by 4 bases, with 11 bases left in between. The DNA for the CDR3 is TGTGCCAGCAGTTACCCCGGGACCTCCTATGGCTACACCTTC. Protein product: CASSYPGTSYGYTF.

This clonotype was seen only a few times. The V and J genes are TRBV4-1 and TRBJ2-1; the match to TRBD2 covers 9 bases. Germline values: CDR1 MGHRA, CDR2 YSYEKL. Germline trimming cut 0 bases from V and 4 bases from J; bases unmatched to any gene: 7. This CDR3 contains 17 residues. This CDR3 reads CASSQEGLASNYNEQFF. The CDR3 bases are TGCGCCAGCAGCCAAGAGGGACTAGCTTCTAATTACAATGAGCAGTTCTTC.

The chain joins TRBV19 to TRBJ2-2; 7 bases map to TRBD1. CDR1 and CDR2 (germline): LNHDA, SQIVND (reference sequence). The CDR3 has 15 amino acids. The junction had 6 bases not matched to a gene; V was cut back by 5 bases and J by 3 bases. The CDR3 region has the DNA TGTGCCAGTAGTCTTGGACAGGCAGACACCGGGGAGCTGTTTTTT. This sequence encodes CASSLGQADTGELFF.